Below, one TCR beta chain is given with its context. What it binds is not known. The data originate from a study of shared clonotypes between healthy human individuals. Study-level results: A limitation of the genetic and exposure-history diversity represented arose from few donors.

Profiling relied on immunoSEQ multiplex PCR, and the TCRdb table lists in-frame clones only, not all of them. This sample has some 700,000 clones; about 92% occur once, and the top ten carry 30% to 40%. The CDR3 is 15 residues long. Trimming took 1 base from V and 2 from J; bases not matched to a gene: 3. Germline V lookup: CDR1 LGHNA, CDR2 YSLEER. What CD8 memory combined were CD45RO+ cells and CCR7-negative CD45RA+ TemRA cells. This receptor was taken from a young man in good health. Some clones in this sample may be carry-over from other donors' samples. The chain links TRBV4-3 to TRBJ2-5, with 8 bases lining up with TRBD2. Specimen: memory CD8+ T cells from PBMCs. The subset denotes: CD45RO+ cells pooled with CCR7-negative TemRA cells. CDR3 in amino acids: CASSQGAGGQETQYF. CDR3 nucleotide sequence: TGCGCCAGCAGCCAAGGGGCGGGGGGTCAAGAGACCCAGTACTTC.